This TCR beta chain emerged from a study of blood T cell repertoires in COVID-19 (dated by TCRdb to about 2020). Notes on the research overall: Collaborator samples came from the United States, Italy and Spain and covered acute and convalescent phases of COVID-19. The prospective study material was composed of cDNA or gDNA derived from T cells, B-cell-depleted T cells, or PBMCs. Deeply sampled blood TCRbeta repertoires from subjects exposed to, actively infected with, or recovered from COVID-19 were included in the dataset. A freely available public database, intended as a resource for researchers studying the immune response to SARS-CoV-2, is where the repertoires were released. The samples were drawn from the first 160 participants of the ongoing ImmuneRACE study and from under 1,500 subjects provided by 6 global collaborators. Sample metadata almost always included a de-identified subject ID, COVID-19 status, age in years and sex. HLA class I and class II types, where available, came from metadata supplied by the sample provider rather than from assay-based typing. General conclusions and limits of the study: How much clinical and demographic metadata was included differed by source and by participant, and the metadata was provided uncurated.

Including cysteine and phenylalanine, the CDR3 has 13 amino acids. The only DNA kept is the CDR3, 39 bases in frame from the first base. The trim is 8 bases for V and 0 bases for J, with a gap of 7 bases between the germline ends. As encoded in the germline V gene, CDR1 is SNHLY while CDR2 is FYNNEI. Collaborating institutions collected whole blood in K2EDTA tubes following their own protocols. For TCRbeta analysis, collaborators shipped samples as frozen whole blood, isolated PBMCs, or DNA extracted from either of those sample types. TCRbeta CDR3 regions were amplified from genomic DNA using the immunoSEQ Assay, a bias-controlled multiplex PCR. As for the authors' bioinformatics: The number of nucleated cells in each sample was estimated from the amplification of reference gene primers within the assay. To quantify the absolute abundance of each unique TCRbeta CDR3 rearrangement, sequence reads were collapsed and filtered. For each sample, productive Simpson clonality was calculated by taking the square root of Simpson's diversity index across productive rearrangements. TCRdb limited this immuneACCESS table to in-frame rearrangements with V and J called. A share of clones is missing; checked studies link under half to unresolved V genes, and the rest is unexplained. The V and J calls and clone size are taken from that table; D and trimming were inferred from the DNA. In all, the sample holds over 35,000 clones, and roughly 88% of those were seen once. The top ten hold about 7.3% of the sample.

Turning to this clone: Its antigen specificity is not known. Qualities for individual bases were not recorded, and no much larger clone is one base off.

The rearrangement combines TRBV2 with TRBJ2-2, with no reliable assignment of the D segment. This sequence was found in a man aged 50-59 years with acute or convalescent COVID-19. The source material was peripheral blood. In nucleotides, the sequence is TGTGCCAGCCGTACAGCGAACACCGGGGAGCTGTTTTTT. This codes for CASRTANTGELFF.